This T cell receptor beta chain was sequenced in a study of human thymus T cells. Study-wide points: Thymic and blood repertoires seemed to favor certain V and J genes. Related research found strongly overlapping thymic repertoires in unrelated individuals.

The table came from immunoSEQ multiplex PCR; TCRdb's copy has only in-frame clones and leaves some out. The sample consists of roughly 130,000 clones, about 93% of them appearing once. During corrective heart surgery, resections were taken, and the thymus tissue came from them. Infants served as donors; they were healthy and Finnish and were having corrective surgery for congenital heart defects. This clone was detected only a few times. Its antigen is not identified. Looked up from germline, CDR1 is DFQATT and CDR2 is SNEGSKA (reference sequence). V was pared by 0 bases and J by 3 bases, with 2 bases between. The CDR3 length is 11 residues.

This chain connects TRBV20-1 to TRBJ2-5, with D unresolved. The TCR originated in a boy in the first two years of life with a congenital heart defect but otherwise immunologically healthy. Input material: thymus tissue. Written as DNA, the CDR3 is TGCAGTGCTAGAGATGAAGAGACCCAGTACTTC. Amino acid sequence: CSARDEETQYF.